This T cell receptor delta chain stems from a study of Vδ1+ human thymocytes. Study-level points and caveats: Unlike peripheral blood Vdelta1+ controls, thymic delta-chain sequences included about 20% Vdelta2 and few Vdelta3. Thymic TRG and TRD repertoires appeared highly polyclonal, with Gaussian CDR3 length distributions.

Sorted Vdelta1+ thymocytes were about 96% to 99.6% pure. This clone came up a few times. The antigen is not known. Extracted RNA was reverse transcribed into cDNA. The CDR3 regions were amplified by multiplex PCR from V-gene primers to a constant-region primer. TCRdb re-processed the multiplex PCR reads using CATT. Of roughly 55,000 delta-chain clones listed, roughly 15% are singletons. The CDR3 totals 19 residues. Germline V lookup: CDR1 TSWWSYY, CDR2 QGS. With V trimmed by 1 base and J by 0 bases, 13 bases remained unmatched. The V and J genes are TRDV1 and TRDJ1, with TRDD3 identical over 8 bases. The source is a boy in the first two years of life who had congenital heart surgery. Material: Vdelta1+ gamma-delta thymocytes from the thymus. Subset specified: FACS-sorted CD3+ TCRalphabeta- TCRVdelta1+ TCRVdelta2- thymocytes. The CDR3 sequence is CALGEPVLDAGYDTDKLIF. The CDR3 DNA is TGTGCTCTTGGGGAACCCGTATTAGATGCGGGATACGACACCGATAAACTCATCTTT.